The source of this T cell receptor (beta chain) is a study of shared clonotypes between healthy human individuals. The deep-level immunoSEQ assay was used. Some clones are missing from TCRdb's copy, which holds only in-frame ones; the method was immunoSEQ multiplex PCR. Of 500,000 to 650,000 clones listed, around 76% are singletons. The CDR3 totals 15 residues. Per the germline V gene, CDR1 is SGHDT and CDR2 is YYEEEE. Trimming took off 4 bases at V and 0 bases at J, with 11 bases between the two ends. HIV-negative, healthy adults without recent acute infections or vaccinations were the donors. Tens of millions of PBMCs were counted before genomic DNA extraction.

This chain uses TRBV5-6 with TRBJ1-3; weak D call: TRBD1 (6 bases). The sequencing sample was made of PBMCs. The TCR originated in a woman between 40 and 50 years old in good health. Some clones in this sample may be carry-over from other donors' samples. DNA of the CDR3: TGTGCCAGCAGCGCCCGGGACACCTCTGGAAACACCATATATTTT. Translating gives CASSARDTSGNTIYF.